This T cell receptor beta chain was sequenced for a study of control samples from healthy donors and cancer patients. This table comes from immunoSEQ multiplex PCR, and its TCRdb copy is limited to in-frame clones, with some not included. Of under 80,000 clones detected, 75% to 90% appear once; the ten largest clones hold under 30%. The V end was cut by 4 bases, the J end by 1 base, with 12 bases between. CDR1 is LGHDT and CDR2 is YNNKEL in the germline V gene (reference sequence). The CDR3 length is 15 residues. The sequenced sample was blood. The chain uses TRBV3-1 (or the pseudogene TRBV3-2) and TRBJ2-3; D unclear. The sequence came from a man over 45 in good health. This CDR3 is CASSLWGRGTDTQYF. The CDR3 DNA follows: TGTGCCAGCAGCCTCTGGGGTCGGGGCACAGATACGCAGTATTTT.